The sequence of this T cell receptor beta chain was determined in a study of immune evolution from preneoplasia to lung adenocarcinoma. Study outcomes and limitations: Normal lung had the highest top T cell clone frequencies.

V lost 3 bases and J 4 bases, leaving 15 bases between the germline ends. Germline-derived CDR1 and CDR2 are MGHDK and SYGVNS. This CDR3 region has 16 residues. Patient tissue came from resections in Japan or China, 2014–2017. Histologic diagnosis was independently verified by two lung pathologists. Produced via immunoSEQ multiplex PCR; TCRdb's table is partial and in-frame only. The sample records under 3,500 clones, around 80% being singletons. This clone was detected only once. Its antigen remains unknown. Input material: FFPE adjacent normal lung tissue. The TCR sequence derives from a donor at least 70 years old with lung adenocarcinoma. This sequence joins TRBV25-1 and TRBJ1-4, with D perhaps matching TRBD1 (5 bases). The CDR3 DNA sequence: TGTGCCAGCAGTGATTCAGTCCGGGACGGTAATGAAAAACTGTTTTTT. Its protein product is CASSDSVRDGNEKLFF.